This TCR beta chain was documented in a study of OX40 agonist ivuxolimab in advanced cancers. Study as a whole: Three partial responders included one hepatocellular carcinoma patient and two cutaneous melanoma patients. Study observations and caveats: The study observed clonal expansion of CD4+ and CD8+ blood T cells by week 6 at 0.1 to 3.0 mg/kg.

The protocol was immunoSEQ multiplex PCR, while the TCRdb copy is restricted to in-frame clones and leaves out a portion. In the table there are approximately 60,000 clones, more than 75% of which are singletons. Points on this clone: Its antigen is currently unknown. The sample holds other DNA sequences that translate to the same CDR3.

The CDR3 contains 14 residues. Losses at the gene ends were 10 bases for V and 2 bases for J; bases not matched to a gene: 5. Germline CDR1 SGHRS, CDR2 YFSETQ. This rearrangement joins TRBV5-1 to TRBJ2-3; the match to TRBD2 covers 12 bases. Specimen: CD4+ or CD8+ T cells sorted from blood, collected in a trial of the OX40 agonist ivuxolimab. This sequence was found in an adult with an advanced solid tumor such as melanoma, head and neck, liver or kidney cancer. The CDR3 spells CAPRTSGITDTQYF. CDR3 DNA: TGCGCCCCTAGGACTAGCGGGATCACAGATACGCAGTATTTT.